The T cell receptor (beta chain) described here comes from a study of patients and donors after allogeneic stem cell transplantation. One entry per CDR3 protein results from TCRdb running MiXCR on the RT-PCR reads. The profile shows about 160,000 distinct CDR3 sequences, roughly 35% of them singletons. Trimming took 0 bases from V and 3 from J, leaving 17 bases between them. This CDR3 has 17 amino acids. Germline V gene data show CDR1 as LGHNA and CDR2 as YSLEER. The TCR originated in a human donor who was either an allogeneic HSCT recipient or a stem cell or donor lymphocyte infusion donor (not recorded which). It is not recorded whose cells these are; they may come from a transplant donor. The genes are TRBV4-3 and TRBJ1-1; D is unresolved. The specimen was blood, either unsorted or a sorted T cell fraction (not recorded which). The CDR3: CASSQDRRVDAYTEAFF. As DNA, the CDR3 is TGCGCCAGCAGCCAAGATCGGCGAGTGGACGCATACACTGAAGCTTTCTTT.